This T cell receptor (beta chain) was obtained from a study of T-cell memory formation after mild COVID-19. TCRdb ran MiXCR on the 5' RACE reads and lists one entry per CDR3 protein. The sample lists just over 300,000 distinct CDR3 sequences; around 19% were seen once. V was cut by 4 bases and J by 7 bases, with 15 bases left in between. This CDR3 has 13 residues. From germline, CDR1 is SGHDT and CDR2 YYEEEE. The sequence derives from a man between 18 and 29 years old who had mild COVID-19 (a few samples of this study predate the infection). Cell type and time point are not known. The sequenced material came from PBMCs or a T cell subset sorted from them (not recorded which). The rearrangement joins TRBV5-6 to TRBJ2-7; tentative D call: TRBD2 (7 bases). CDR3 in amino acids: CASSRGAASEQYF. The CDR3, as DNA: TGTGCCAGCAGCCGGGGGGCTGCGAGTGAGCAGTACTTC.